The present TCR beta chain was sequenced within a study of shared clonotypes between healthy human individuals. Genomic DNA of every subset was divided equally among multiple immunoSEQ plates. Sequencing used immunoSEQ multiplex PCR; TCRdb keeps in-frame clones, though not all of them. The repertoire has roughly 1 million clones, around 74% of them found once; the top ten carry about 1.5%. The CDR3 is made up of 17 amino acids. V was cut by 6 bases and J by 0 bases, with 18 bases left in between. Germline V gives CDR1 MNHEY, CDR2 SMNVEV (reference sequence). Only Caucasian adults living in Nashville, Tennessee made up the donor group. CD45RA+ naive and CD45RA-negative memory subsets were separated from CD4+ cells.

This clonotype was obtained from a man younger than 30 in good health. The chain employs TRBV27 and TRBJ1-5; D is possibly TRBD1 (5 bases). Sequencing was carried out using memory CD4+ T cells sorted from blood. Regarding subset: CD45RA-negative fraction. The CDR3 DNA reads as TGTGCCAGCAGCCTAAAGGGGCAGGGTAATAGCAATCAGCCCCAGCATTTT. Protein product: CASSLKGQGNSNQPQHF.